This T cell receptor (beta chain) was profiled in a study of blood T cell repertoires in COVID-19. Study as a whole: Collection of acute and convalescent COVID-19 samples took place in the United States, Italy and Spain. PBMCs, B-cell-depleted T cells, or T cells provided the cDNA or gDNA that made up the material.

Per germline, CDR1 SEHNR and CDR2 FQNEAQ (reference sequence). There are 15 residues in the CDR3. Trimming removed 11 bases from V and 0 bases from J, with 16 bases in between. Authors' processing steps: Estimated nucleated cell counts came from reference gene primer amplification. Data came from immunoSEQ multiplex PCR; TCRdb stores just in-frame clones and leaves some out. D and trimming were read from the DNA, whereas the V and J calls and clone size are those reported in that table. Of about 90,000 clones listed, roughly 87% are singletons. This clone was found a few times. The clonotype originates from a male donor with acute or convalescent COVID-19. The sequenced sample consisted of peripheral blood. V and J are TRBV7-9 and TRBJ2-2; TRBD1 might be the D (5 bases). The CDR3 loop reads CAHGGKTANTGELFF. For the CDR3, the DNA is TGTGCCCATGGCGGCAAGACAGCGAACACCGGGGAGCTGTTTTTT.